These 21 T cell receptor beta chains share one sample of origin, sequenced in a study of T cells in Graves' hyperthyroidism and ophthalmopathy. TCR beta CDR3 sequences were amplified from RNA transcripts. HTBI primers were the set used in a first-round RT-PCR of the TCR CDR3. TCRdb reanalysed the multiplex PCR reads using MiXCR and keeps one entry per CDR3 protein. The data contain 300,000 to 450,000 distinct CDR3 sequences, under 15% of them seen just once; the ten biggest clones take up approximately 29%. The material sequenced was blood. The receptors were gathered from a woman in her 30s with Graves' hyperthyroidism.

Regarding this clonotype: This may come from a read error, since a much larger clone is one base off. The rearrangement uses TRBV2 and TRBJ2-7; 7 nucleotides agree with TRBD1. Germline V lookup: CDR1 SNHLY, CDR2 FYNNEI. The CDR3 consists of 13 residues. The CDR3 here is CVSSGQGVAEQYF. In DNA, the CDR3 is TGTGTCAGCAGTGGCCAGGGGGTAGCCGAGCAGTACTTC.

This chain joins TRBV9 and TRBJ2-7; tentative D call: TRBD1 (6 bases). V was pared by 4 bases and J by 6 bases, with 14 bases between. CDR1 is SGDLS and CDR2 is YYNGEE in the germline V gene. The CDR3 is made up of 13 amino acids. Here the CDR3 reads CASSQGVRGEQYF. The CDR3 DNA follows: TGTGCCAGCAGCCAAGGGGTCAGGGGCGAGCAGTACTTC.

V usage is TRBV15 and J usage is TRBJ2-3; 8 bases agree with TRBD1. Trimming cost V 5 bases and J 2 bases; bases outside gene matches: 9. The length of the CDR3 is 16 residues. Germline-derived CDR1 and CDR2 are LNHNV and YYDKDF (reference sequence). The CDR3 sequence: CATSVSPGQVTDTQYF. DNA for the CDR3: TGTGCCACCAGCGTCAGTCCGGGACAGGTCACAGATACGCAGTATTTT.

This clonotype was seen at least ten times. The CDR3 coding sequence is TGCAGCGTTGGTAATGGGGGCACTGAAGCTTTCTTT. It encodes CSVGNGGTEAFF. The chain employs TRBV29-1 and TRBJ1-1, with D possibly matching TRBD1 (5 bases). Germline loops: CDR1 SQVTM, CDR2 ANQGSEA. V was pared by 4 bases and J by 4 bases, with 10 bases between. The CDR3 totals 12 residues.

Ten or more counts support this clonotype. V usage is TRBV12-3 or TRBV12-4 and J usage is TRBJ2-4; D is perhaps TRBD2 (6 bases). The germline V and J ends were trimmed by 5 bases and 7 bases, with 12 bases remaining between them. The CDR3 sequence is 13 residues long. The CDR3 protein is CASSRGGVNIQYF. For the CDR3, the DNA is TGTGCCAGCAGTAGAGGAGGGGTGAACATTCAGTACTTC.

This chain joins TRBV7-9 and TRBJ2-5, with 7 bases lining up with TRBD2. Germline V lookup: CDR1 SEHNR, CDR2 FQNEAQ (reference sequence). With 5 bases clipped from V and 5 bases from J, the junction kept 11 bases outside the gene matches. The CDR3 is 15 amino acids. In DNA, the CDR3 is TGTGCCAGCAGCCTGGGGGGGACCCTCCCGGAGACCCAGTACTTC. Translated: CASSLGGTLPETQYF. Looking up the rest from reference TRBV7-9 and TRBJ2-5 gives the full variable domain: DTGVSQNPRHKITKRGQNVTFRCDPISEHNRLYWYRQTLGQGPEFLTYFQNEAQLEKSRLLSDRFSAERPKGSFSTLEIQRTEQGDSAMYLCASSLGGTLPETQYFGPGTRLLVL.

This clonotype has just a few counts. This chain links TRBV7-2 with TRBJ2-5, with 7 bases identical to TRBD1. The germline V gene encodes CDR1 SGHTA and CDR2 FQGNSA. Germline trimming cut 3 bases from V and 5 bases from J; bases unmatched to any gene: 12. The CDR3 is made up of 16 amino acids. CDR3 DNA sequence: TGTGCCAGCAGCTTGAGGACCGGGACAGAGTCCGAGACCCAGTACTTC. Residues: CASSLRTGTESETQYF.

This clonotype has ten or more counts. Germline is not matched at one junction end, which may reflect a read error. The chain has TRBV5-1 and TRBJ1-1; no firm D call. Germline V gene sequence: CDR1 SGHRS, CDR2 YFSETQ. The CDR3 is 12 residues long. The CDR3 sequence: CASSVNADDLLF. The CDR3 DNA reads TGCGCCAGCAGCGTGAACGCCGACGACCTTCTCTTT.

This clonotype was detected many times. The chain has TRBV11-2 and TRBJ2-1; TRBD2 aligns across 15 bases. The ends lost 5 bases at V and 4 bases at J; junction bases unmatched: 3. In germline, CDR1 is SGHAT, CDR2 FQNNGV. The CDR3 has 16 amino acids. CDR3 nucleotides: TGTGCCAGCAGCACGGGACTAGCGGGAGGATACAATGAGCAGTTCTTC. This gives the protein CASSTGLAGGYNEQFF. Variable domain in full (rest from reference TRBV11-2 and TRBJ2-1): EAGVAQSPRYKIIEKRQSVAFWCNPISGHATLYWYQQILGQGPKLLIQFQNNGVVDDSQLPKDRFSAERLKGVDSTLKIQPAKLEDSAVYLCASSTGLAGGYNEQFFGPGTRLTVL.

This clonotype showed up many times. This chain joins TRBV10-1 and TRBJ1-5; TRBD1 is a possible D gene (5 bases). Trimming removed 4 bases from V and 6 bases from J, with 7 bases in between. The germline CDR1 and CDR2 sequences are WNHNN and SYGVQD (reference sequence). This CDR3 region has 12 residues. CDR3 region: CASSAGFQPQHF. Here the CDR3 DNA reads TGCGCCAGCAGTGCAGGGTTTCAGCCCCAGCATTTT.

The chain carries TRBV7-6 and TRBJ2-3; TRBD2 matches at 7 bases. Germline values: CDR1 SGHVS, CDR2 FNYEAQ. The CDR3 has 16 residues. Unmatched junction bases numbered 8, after V lost 5 bases and J lost 0 bases. Here the CDR3 DNA reads TGTGCCAGCAGCCCACGAAATAGCGGGAGCACAGATACGCAGTATTTT. Translation: CASSPRNSGSTDTQYF. The complete variable domain, with remaining parts taken from reference TRBV7-6 and TRBJ2-3, reads GAGVSQSPRYKVTKRGQDVALRCDPISGHVSLYWYRQALGQGPEFLTYFNYEAQQDKSGLPNDRFSAERPEGSISTLTIQRTEQRDSAMYRCASSPRNSGSTDTQYFGPGTRLTVL.

This clonotype was detected many times. The chain combines TRBV9 with TRBJ2-1; TRBD2 aligns across 9 bases. The trim removed 0 bases at V and 3 bases at J, leaving 16 bases unmatched. The germline gives CDR1 SGDLS, CDR2 YYNGEE. The CDR3 covers 20 residues. CDR3 amino acids: CASSVATVPLTSGDYNEQFF. CDR3 DNA: TGTGCCAGCAGCGTAGCTACCGTCCCCCTGACTAGCGGAGACTACAATGAGCAGTTCTTC.

This rearrangement joins TRBV7-6 to TRBJ1-6; D is unresolved. Germline CDR1 reads SGHVS; CDR2 reads FNYEAQ. The CDR3 extends over 17 amino acids. Trimming shortened V by 1 base and J by 7 bases, and 17 bases separated the two germline ends. The CDR3 is CASSLDVSAGLNSPLHF. In DNA, the CDR3 is TGTGCCAGCAGCTTAGATGTCTCGGCGGGATTAAATTCACCCCTCCACTTT.

This clonotype has ten or more counts. V is TRBV6-1 and J is TRBJ1-1; 9 bases map to TRBD1. This CDR3 contains 14 residues. The junction had 6 bases not matched to a gene; V was cut back by 5 bases and J by 5 bases. The germline V gene has CDR1 MNHNS and CDR2 SASEGT. CDR3 DNA: TGTGCCAGCAGTACAGGGGGCAGGGTAACTGAAGCTTTCTTT. This codes for CASSTGGRVTEAFF.

This clonotype was recorded many times. This chain uses TRBV28 with TRBJ1-5; D not certain. The CDR3 covers 15 residues. Trimming took off 6 bases at V and 3 bases at J, with 15 bases between the two ends. Germline V gene data show CDR1 as MDHEN and CDR2 as SYDVKM. The CDR3: CASRIRGVVNQPQHF. The DNA for the CDR3 is TGTGCCAGCAGAATAAGAGGCGTCGTCAATCAGCCCCAGCATTTT.

J is TRBJ2-1 and V is TRBV5-6; 8 nucleotides line up with TRBD2. Germline CDR1 reads SGHDT; CDR2 reads YYEEEE. The CDR3 loop spans 15 amino acids. Losses at the gene ends were 2 bases for V and 5 bases for J; bases not matched to a gene: 6. The CDR3, as DNA: TGTGCCAGCAGCTTAAGCGGGAGTATCAACAATGAGCAGTTCTTC. This sequence encodes CASSLSGSINNEQFF.

There are many counts of this clonotype. The chain joins TRBV19 to TRBJ2-2; TRBD1 is a possible D gene (6 bases). With 4 bases removed from V and 0 bases from J, the gap between germline ends came to 18 bases. The CDR3 is 18 residues long. Germline values: CDR1 LNHDA, CDR2 SQIVND (reference sequence). CDR3 in amino acids: CASSSPRGHRANTGELFF. In DNA form, the CDR3 reads TGTGCCAGTAGTAGCCCGAGGGGTCACAGGGCGAACACCGGGGAGCTGTTTTTT.

This rearrangement joins TRBV19 to TRBJ2-1; TRBD2 agrees at 8 bases. The CDR3 loop spans 14 amino acids. After removal of 5 bases from V and 7 bases from J, the junction contained 7 bases not matched to a gene. Germline loops: CDR1 LNHDA, CDR2 SQIVND (reference sequence). CDR3 coding DNA: TGTGCCAGTAGTTTCCTGGGACTAGAAAATGAGCAGTTCTTC. Translation: CASSFLGLENEQFF.

V gene TRBV14 combines with J gene TRBJ1-4; TRBD1 matches at 7 bases. The V gene end was trimmed by 0 bases and the J gene end by 8 bases; junction bases not matched to a gene: 9. CDR3 length equals 16 residues. From germline, CDR1 is SGHDN and CDR2 FVKESK. DNA for the CDR3: TGTGCCAGCAGCCAAGAGTTTGGGACAGATGGGGAAAAACTGTTTTTT. Translation gives CASSQEFGTDGEKLFF.

This clonotype was seen at least ten times. V is TRBV7-9 and J is TRBJ2-7; D might be TRBD1 or TRBD2, each matching 5 bases. This CDR3 contains 14 residues. Trimming stripped 5 bases from V and 3 bases from J, with 14 bases between. Germline V gene sequence: CDR1 SEHNR, CDR2 FQNEAQ (reference sequence). The CDR3 DNA reads TGTGCCAGCAGCGATACGGGACGGTACTACGAGCAGTACTTC. Its protein is CASSDTGRYYEQYF.

This rearrangement joins TRBV6-4 to TRBJ2-1; 12 nucleotides match TRBD2. J lost 10 bases, V lost 5 bases, and 12 bases had no gene match. Looked up from germline, CDR1 is MRHNA and CDR2 is SNTAGT. The CDR3 consists of 16 residues. The CDR3 nucleotides read TGTGCCAGCAGTTCCCTTCTAGCGGGAGGGCCGTTCGAGCAGTTCTTC. It encodes CASSSLLAGGPFEQFF.